This T cell receptor (beta chain) is drawn from a study of neurological immune-mediated disorders. Sorted libraries were derived from about a million CD4+ or CD8+ T cells. Using its own MiXCR run on the 5' RACE reads, TCRdb lists one record per CDR3 protein. The sample has roughly 10,000 distinct CDR3 sequences, under 25% seen once. CDR1 and CDR2 (germline): SGHRS, YFSETQ. This CDR3 spans 15 amino acids. V was clipped by 0 bases and J by 4 bases, with 13 bases between them. Study-level results: The authors found no clinical or MRI feature associated with the multiple sclerosis repertoire cluster. CDR3 amino acid sequences of expanded clones were not shared across subjects, a result suggesting private repertoires in all groups.

The table lists this clonotype with many counts. Its target is unknown. The chain combines TRBV5-1 with TRBJ1-2; D gene unclear. Specimen: CD8+ T cells from blood. The TCR was taken from a woman aged 40 to 55 with multiple sclerosis. As DNA, the CDR3 is TGCGCCAGCAGCTTGGCCAACGGAGGACCCTATGGCTACACCTTC. Its protein is CASSLANGGPYGYTF.